The 30 T cell receptor beta chains presented below share a single source sample, sequenced in a study of regulatory T cells in long-lasting Graves disease. The sample's time point: newly diagnosed GD, antithyroid drugs for less than 3 months. With RNA extracted from PBMCs as input, the TCR library was made. Through Arm-PCR of CDR3 regions and iRepertoire HTBI primers, TCR beta libraries were built. Using its own MiXCR run on the multiplex PCR reads, TCRdb lists one record per CDR3 protein. This repertoire shows about 420,000 distinct CDR3 sequences, 15% to 20% found once; its top ten account for 23%. The sample was also reused in another study, on T cells in Graves' hyperthyroidism and ophthalmopathy.

Specimen: peripheral blood mononuclear cells (PBMCs), collected at new diagnosis, from a patient treated with antithyroid drugs. Source of these receptors: a woman between 18 and 29 years old with Graves disease.

This clonotype has more than one count but fewer than ten. The chain joins TRBV11-1 to TRBJ1-2; 7 bases are shared with TRBD1. Losses at the gene ends were 5 bases for V and 8 bases for J; bases not matched to a gene: 14. CDR1 and CDR2 (germline): SGHAT, FQDESV (reference sequence). The CDR3 extends over 15 amino acids. The CDR3 spells CASSEGGTARSGYTF. Written as DNA, the CDR3 is TGTGCCAGCAGCGAGGGGGGGACAGCTCGCTCGGGCTACACCTTC.

J is TRBJ2-1 and V is TRBV9; D is unresolved. The CDR3 has 15 residues. Trimming left V 0 bases short and J 1 base short, with 8 bases between. The germline V gene has CDR1 SGDLS and CDR2 YYNGEE. CDR3 nucleotide sequence: TGTGCCAGCAGCGTAGGTCTAGGGTCCTACAATGAGCAGTTCTTC. This codes for CASSVGLGSYNEQFF.

The chain links TRBV10-2 to TRBJ2-5; D gene unclear. V was clipped by 4 bases and J by 6 bases, with 15 bases between them. This CDR3 is built from 14 residues. CDR1 is WSHSY and CDR2 is SAAADI in the germline V gene. The CDR3 is CASSATHPSKTQYF. The DNA of the CDR3 is TGCGCCAGCAGTGCGACCCACCCATCAAAGACCCAGTACTTC.

This clonotype has only a few counts. The rearrangement joins TRBV5-1 to TRBJ1-5, with TRBD1 as a possible D gene (5 bases). Germline-derived CDR1 and CDR2 are SGHRS and YFSETQ. The V and J ends lost 3 bases and 6 bases respectively, with 10 bases between them. The CDR3 totals 13 residues. This CDR3 reads CASSYGAGQPQHF. DNA of the CDR3: TGCGCCAGCAGCTACGGGGCAGGTCAGCCCCAGCATTTT.

The V and J genes are TRBV10-3 and TRBJ2-1, with TRBD1 identical over 8 bases. This CDR3 is 14 amino acids long. CDR1 is ENHRY and CDR2 is SYGVKD in the germline V gene. Unmatched junction bases numbered 4, after V lost 3 bases and J lost 6 bases. CDR3 loop: CAISETGGINEQFF. DNA of the CDR3: TGTGCCATCAGTGAAACAGGGGGTATCAATGAGCAGTTCTTC.

This clonotype appeared a few times. This chain links TRBV4-1 with TRBJ1-4; no clear D gene. The CDR3 is made up of 15 amino acids. With 0 bases removed from V and 3 bases from J, the gap between germline ends came to 8 bases. Germline CDR1 reads MGHRA; CDR2 reads YSYEKL. The CDR3 reads CASSQERGANEKLFF. The DNA of the CDR3 is TGCGCCAGCAGCCAAGAACGGGGTGCTAATGAAAAACTGTTTTTT.

The rearrangement links TRBV6-1 to TRBJ1-5; D remains unclear. CDR3 size: 13 residues. Trimming removed 7 bases from V and 6 bases from J, with 13 bases in between. Germline lookup yields CDR1 MNHNS and CDR2 SASEGT. CDR3 in amino acids: CASTARETQPQHF. CDR3 nucleotide sequence: TGTGCCAGCACAGCCCGGGAAACTCAGCCCCAGCATTTT.

This clonotype came up many times. The genes are TRBV28 and TRBJ2-5; D is unresolved. The CDR3 spans 14 residues. Per the germline V gene, CDR1 is MDHEN and CDR2 is SYDVKM. Trimming stripped 2 bases from V and 6 bases from J, with 13 bases between. This CDR3 is CASSLQRKDQTQYF. Written as DNA, the CDR3 is TGTGCCAGCAGTTTACAGCGAAAGGACCAGACCCAGTACTTC.

This chain joins TRBV5-4 and TRBJ2-1, with unresolved D. This CDR3 contains 15 residues. V was cut by 3 bases and J by 7 bases, with 17 bases left in between. Germline values: CDR1 SGHNT, CDR2 YYREEE (reference sequence). This chain's CDR3 is CASSSRTRLWNEQFF. The DNA for the CDR3 is TGTGCCAGCAGCTCCCGGACCCGCCTTTGGAATGAGCAGTTCTTC.

The sample holds a few counts of this clonotype. The rearrangement joins TRBV4-3 to TRBJ2-2, with TRBD1 identical over 7 bases. The CDR3 spans 19 residues. Unmatched junction bases numbered 13, after V lost 0 bases and J lost 3 bases. Germline V CDR1 and CDR2: LGHNA, YSLEER. CDR3 DNA sequence: TGCGCCAGCAGCCAAGATCCCCTTACAGGGGCCAGGGACACCGGGGAGCTGTTTTTT. Protein: CASSQDPLTGARDTGELFF.

A few counts support this clonotype. This sequence joins TRBV6-1 and TRBJ1-6, with 8 nucleotides matching TRBD1. The germline CDR1 and CDR2 sequences are MNHNS and SASEGT. The CDR3 runs 15 residues. With 6 bases clipped from V and 7 bases from J, the junction kept 8 bases outside the gene matches. DNA of the CDR3: TGTGCCAGCAGAAAATCGACAGGGGTAAATTCACCCCTCCACTTT. Amino acid sequence: CASRKSTGVNSPLHF.

This clonotype was counted ten times or more. The V gene is TRBV6-5, the J gene TRBJ1-2, with 7 positions matching TRBD1. J was trimmed by 8 bases and V by 4 bases; bases with no gene match: 7. Per the germline V gene, CDR1 is MNHEY and CDR2 is SVGAGI. The CDR3 consists of 13 residues. The CDR3 region has the DNA TGTGCCAGCAGTTTCGACAGGGTGGAGGGCTACACCTTC. As protein: CASSFDRVEGYTF.

This clonotype was counted ten times or more. The V gene is TRBV5-1, the J gene TRBJ2-3; D is perhaps TRBD2 (5 bases). The germline CDR1 and CDR2 sequences are SGHRS and YFSETQ. Deletions cut 0 bases from V and 4 bases from J, with 15 bases between. This CDR3 has 16 residues. CDR3 nucleotide sequence: TGCGCCAGCAGCTTGGCTTTAGGTAGGACTTCAGATACGCAGTATTTT. Protein: CASSLALGRTSDTQYF.

This clonotype was picked up many times. This chain links TRBV7-2 with TRBJ1-5; D possibly corresponds to TRBD1 (5 bases). Trimming took 1 base from V and 2 from J, leaving 12 bases between them. Germline V gene sequence: CDR1 SGHTA, CDR2 FQGNSA. The CDR3 length is 16 residues. This chain's CDR3 is CASSLGVDRRNQPQHF. Written as DNA, the CDR3 is TGTGCCAGCAGCTTAGGTGTAGACAGACGCAATCAGCCCCAGCATTTT.

The table lists this clonotype with many counts. The chain recombines TRBV20-1 with TRBJ1-5; possibly TRBD1 for D (6 bases). CDR1 and CDR2 from the germline V gene are DFQATT and SNEGSKA (reference sequence). V was cut by 6 bases and J by 0 bases, with 18 bases left in between. The length of the CDR3 is 16 residues. CDR3 protein: CSALLGGQGSNQPQHF. The CDR3 DNA sequence: TGCAGTGCGCTCCTGGGGGGCCAGGGTAGCAATCAGCCCCAGCATTTT.

Comment on this clonotype: A read error is likely here: a far larger clone is one base away. The genes are TRBV2 and TRBJ2-1; 9 nucleotides line up with TRBD2. The CDR3 runs to 16 residues. Germline CDR1 and CDR2: SNHLY and FYNNEI. The trim removed 5 bases at V and 4 bases at J, leaving 9 bases unmatched. CDR3 in DNA: TGTGCCAGCAGTTTACTAGCGGGCCTGATGTACAATGAGCAGTTCTTC. Its protein is CASSLLAGLMYNEQFF.

CDR3 loop: CSVADTVLYGYTF. As DNA, the CDR3 is TGCAGCGTTGCGGACACCGTCTTATATGGCTACACCTTC. This rearrangement joins TRBV29-1 to TRBJ1-2; the D gene is possibly TRBD1 (5 bases). Trimming took 4 bases from V and 5 from J, leaving 14 bases between them. Germline CDR1 SQVTM, CDR2 ANQGSEA. This CDR3 spans 13 amino acids.

The chain combines TRBV6-1 with TRBJ2-1; D is perhaps TRBD2 (6 bases). Trimming pared 0 bases from V and 12 bases from J, leaving 18 bases between. The CDR3 runs 15 residues. CDR1 and CDR2 (germline): MNHNS, SASEGT. CDR3 loop: CASSEARGSGRSQFF. CDR3 coding DNA: TGTGCCAGCAGTGAAGCGCGTGGTAGTGGGAGGTCGCAGTTCTTC.

V and J are TRBV28 and TRBJ2-2, with 7 positions matching TRBD1. V was pared by 6 bases and J by 4 bases, with 2 bases of the junction left unmatched. The length of the CDR3 is 13 residues. Germline lookup yields CDR1 MDHEN and CDR2 SYDVKM. CDR3 in amino acids: CASRPGGTGELFF. In nucleotides, the CDR3 is TGTGCCAGCAGACCAGGGGGCACCGGGGAGCTGTTTTTT.

In this sample, this clonotype turned up a few times. The chain uses TRBV7-2 and TRBJ2-7, with D perhaps given as TRBD1 or TRBD2 (6 bases each). Germline values: CDR1 SGHTA, CDR2 FQGNSA. The CDR3 is 17 residues long. V was clipped by 6 bases and J by 4 bases, with 25 bases between them. In DNA, the CDR3 is TGTGCCAGCAGTGCTCAGGGGCCGCTAGCGCCTTTTTACGAGCAGTACTTC. The encoded protein is CASSAQGPLAPFYEQYF.

This clonotype was seen a handful of times. The V gene is TRBV20-1, the J gene TRBJ1-1; 7 bases fit TRBD1. The CDR3 sequence is 13 residues long. J gave up 0 bases and V 6 bases, and 4 bases lay outside the gene matches. CDR1 DFQATT and CDR2 SNEGSKA come from the germline V gene (reference sequence). The CDR3 protein is CSARTGMNTEAFF. The CDR3 DNA is TGCAGTGCGCGGACAGGAATGAACACTGAAGCTTTCTTT.

V usage is TRBV6-2 or TRBV6-3 and J usage is TRBJ1-1, with D unclear. This CDR3 is built from 14 residues. Germline assignment: CDR1 MNHEY and CDR2 SVGEGT. Trimming cost V 6 bases and J 0 bases, with 11 bases left between them. The chain's CDR3 is CASRLTRLNTEAFF. The CDR3 nucleotides are TGTGCCAGCAGACTTACACGTCTGAACACTGAAGCTTTCTTT.

This clonotype occurred a few times. J is TRBJ1-1 and V is TRBV19, with TRBD1 as a possible D gene (6 bases). V was shortened by 3 bases and J by 5 bases, with 13 bases between the two germline ends. The CDR3 is 14 amino acids. CDR1 and CDR2 from the germline V gene are LNHDA and SQIVND (reference sequence). Here the CDR3 DNA reads TGTGCCAGTAGTATGGTGGGGGCGCAGACTGAAGCTTTCTTT. Its protein is CASSMVGAQTEAFF.

This clonotype was recorded many times. CDR3 DNA: TGTGCCTGCACAGGGGGGGGTAAAGTAAAATTCCAGCATTTT. Translation: CACTGGGKVKFQHF. The chain links TRBV28 to TRBJ1-5, with 8 bases that match TRBD1. The V segment lost 11 bases and the J segment 12 bases; nucleotides outside the gene matches: 18. Germline-derived CDR1 and CDR2 are MDHEN and SYDVKM. The CDR3 has 14 amino acids.

This clonotype was picked up many times. The gene calls are TRBV20-1 and TRBJ1-1, with 7 nucleotides matching TRBD1. V shed 6 bases and J 3 bases; nucleotides not matched to a gene: 7. Germline V lookup: CDR1 DFQATT, CDR2 SNEGSKA (reference sequence). The CDR3 covers 13 residues. The CDR3 DNA is TGCAGTGCGCCGGGACAGAGGCACACTGAAGCTTTCTTT. Residues: CSAPGQRHTEAFF.

This clonotype was recorded many times. V gene TRBV11-2 combines with J gene TRBJ1-1, with D hard to call. The CDR3 is 13 residues long. Looked up from germline, CDR1 is SGHAT and CDR2 is FQNNGV. Trimming left V 0 bases short and J 4 bases short, with 6 bases between. The CDR3 DNA follows: TGTGCCAGCAGCTTAGAAAGCTTCACTGAAGCTTTCTTT. Encoded protein: CASSLESFTEAFF.

J is TRBJ1-2 and V is TRBV10-2, with D tentatively TRBD1 (5 bases). The germline V gene has CDR1 WSHSY and CDR2 SAAADI. V lost 4 bases, J lost 2 bases, and 5 bases lay in between. The CDR3 is made up of 12 amino acids. In DNA, the CDR3 is TGCGCCAGCAGTGGGGGGAACTATGGCTACACCTTC. Its protein is CASSGGNYGYTF.

V is TRBV6-1 and J is TRBJ1-5; 7 bases align to TRBD1. The germline gives CDR1 MNHNS, CDR2 SASEGT. With 7 bases clipped from V and 4 bases from J, the junction kept 7 bases outside the gene matches. The length of the CDR3 is 14 residues. The CDR3 spells CASIGTDSNQPQHF. The CDR3 DNA reads TGTGCCAGCATCGGGACAGACTCAAATCAGCCCCAGCATTTT.

There are many counts of this clonotype. The chain combines TRBV28 with TRBJ2-7; 11 bases line up with TRBD2. Germline values: CDR1 MDHEN, CDR2 SYDVKM. Trimming removed 7 bases from V and 2 bases from J; junction bases left unmatched: 7. This CDR3 comprises 15 residues. The CDR3 spells CASTLGTSGTYEQYF. Here the CDR3 DNA reads TGTGCCAGCACCCTCGGGACTAGCGGAACCTACGAGCAGTACTTC.

About this clonotype itself: A read error may explain this, as a much larger clone is one base away. J is TRBJ2-2 and V is TRBV27, with D tentatively TRBD2 (5 bases). CDR1 and CDR2 (germline): MNHEY, SMNVEV (reference sequence). This CDR3 has 12 amino acids. The DNA for the CDR3 is TGTGCCAGCAGTAGCCTAAACGGGGAGCCGTTTTTT. This translates into CASSSLNGEPFF.